This T cell receptor (beta chain) was captured by sequencing in a study of regulatory T cells in long-lasting Graves disease. Time point reported: persistent/refractory GD, antithyroid drugs over 5 years with positive TRAb. The TCR library was made from RNA that had been extracted from PBMCs in TRIzol. Sequencing libraries for TCR beta were prepared with iRepertoire HTBI primers and Arm-PCR of CDR3 regions. Each CDR3 protein is one row after TCRdb ran MiXCR on the multiplex PCR reads. This table has roughly 450,000 distinct CDR3 sequences, around 24% appearing once. The CDR3 extends over 15 amino acids. CDR1 and CDR2 from the germline V gene are MNHEY and SMNVEV (reference sequence). Trimming pared 6 bases from V and 5 bases from J, leaving 18 bases between. A few counts support this clonotype.

The V call is TRBV27, the J call TRBJ2-3; either TRBD1 or TRBD2 may fit D (5 bases each). This specimen consisted of peripheral blood mononuclear cells (PBMCs), obtained when the disease was refractory, from a patient treated with antithyroid drugs. This TCR derives from a female donor with Graves disease. CDR3 protein: CASSPLGLGVDTQYF. The CDR3 DNA reads TGTGCCAGCAGCCCCTTGGGTCTGGGGGTAGATACGCAGTATTTT.